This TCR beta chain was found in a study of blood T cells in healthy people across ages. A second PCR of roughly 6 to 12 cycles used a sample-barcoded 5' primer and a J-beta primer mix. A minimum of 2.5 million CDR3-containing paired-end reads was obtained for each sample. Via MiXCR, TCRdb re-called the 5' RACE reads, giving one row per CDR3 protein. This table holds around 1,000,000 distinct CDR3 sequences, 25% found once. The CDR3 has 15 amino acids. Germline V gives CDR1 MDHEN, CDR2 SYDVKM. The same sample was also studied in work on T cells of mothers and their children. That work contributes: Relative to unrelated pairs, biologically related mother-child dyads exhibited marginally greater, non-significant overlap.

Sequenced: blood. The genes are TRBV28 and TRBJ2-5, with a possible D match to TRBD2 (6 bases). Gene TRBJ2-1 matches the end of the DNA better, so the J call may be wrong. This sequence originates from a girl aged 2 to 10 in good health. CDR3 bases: TGTGCCAGCAGGAAACTAGCCCAACCCGGGAATGAGCAGTTCTTC. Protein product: CASRKLAQPGNEQFF.